This is a list of T cell receptor beta chains from one sample in a study of beta chain features in type 1 diabetes. Assay used: immunoSEQ multiplex PCR; TCRdb lists only in-frame clones, some missing. This sample carries roughly 150,000 clones, around 9% of them seen once, and the ten largest clones take 0.7%. Sequenced input: central memory CD4+ T cells from blood. All receptors come from a woman in her twenties or thirties with type 1 diabetes. The conserved cysteine and the conserved F or W are not part of the CDR3 here. Where a row states a size, it is once, few, many or the class of an expanded clone; other rows omit it.

CDR3 length	V gene	clone size	J gene	CDR3 protein
11	TRBV6-6	-	TRBJ2-7	ASKLSEYYEQY
14	TRBV9	few	TRBJ2-3	ASSVGVSGSTDTQY
12	TRBV18	-	TRBJ2-3	ASSPAGFSDTQY
13	TRBV19	few	TRBJ2-5	ASSIEVTQQETQY
9	TRBV19	-	TRBJ2-3	ASSTSDTQY
12	TRBV11-3	-	TRBJ1-1	ASSFRGMNTEAF
10	TRBV27	few	TRBJ2-1	ASSGVGGRQF
13	TRBV28	-	TRBJ2-7	ASTSPGLDSYEQY
13	TRBV11-2	-	TRBJ2-1	ASSLSSGRGYEQF
13	TRBV9	few	TRBJ2-7	ASSERAGYSYEQY
12	TRBV18	-	TRBJ1-5	ASSGTGSNQPQH
15	TRBV19	few	TRBJ2-3	ASHSSRGGTPTDTQY
13	TRBV5-1	few	TRBJ2-1	ASSSSPGTYNEQF
11	TRBV11-2	-	TRBJ2-1	ASSLGQVTEQF
12	TRBV28	-	TRBJ2-1	ALRGGGRYNEQF
15	TRBV18	-	TRBJ2-7	ASSLRTSGDRVHEQY
10	TRBV10-1	few	TRBJ2-1	ASSDKYNEQF
11	TRBV15	-	TRBJ2-7	ATSRDRGLQQY
11	TRBV4-2	few	TRBJ1-4	ASSQGTGEKLF
11	TRBV30	few	TRBJ2-3	AWSVRGTDTQY
12	TRBV9	-	TRBJ2-1	ASSVVGQYNEQF
12	TRBV28	-	TRBJ2-7	ASFDSGRAHEQY
11	TRBV14	few	TRBJ1-1	ASSSHTGSEAF
14	TRBV29-1	-	TRBJ2-1	SVVWATSGRYNEQF
9	TRBV11-3	few	-	ASSVANEQY
13	TRBV6-5	-	TRBJ2-7	ASSYAGLAEYEQY
13	TRBV28	once	TRBJ1-2	ASLSGATEIYGYT
9	TRBV2	-	TRBJ2-1	AATSQREQF
14	TRBV5-1	few	TRBJ2-7	ASSLRVTSVTYEQY
14	TRBV19	few	TRBJ2-1	ASSGSGSGYGNEQF
12	TRBV1	few	TRBJ2-7	TSTCWGQYDEQY
13	TRBV30	few	TRBJ2-7	AWSRTDRDSYEQY
14	TRBV5-1	few	TRBJ2-2	ASSLGTGWDTGELF
11	TRBV27	few	TRBJ1-1	ASSNGRGIWAF
13	TRBV5-4	-	TRBJ2-7	ASSTGQGPSYEQY
13	TRBV6-5	-	TRBJ2-7	ASSYAWTGPSEQY
13	TRBV5-6	-	TRBJ2-1	ASSFEPSGSNEQF
11	TRBV5-1	-	TRBJ2-1	ASSIRGQGEQF
10	TRBV7-8	-	TRBJ2-5	ASSLSEETQY
12	TRBV4-2	-	TRBJ2-3	ASSPGTSTDTQY
14	TRBV7-2	few	TRBJ2-3	ASSSLRVTSEVTQY